The clone carrying this T cell receptor beta chain was found many times. Template material for amplifying TCR beta CDR3 regions consisted of RNA transcripts. A set of HTBI primers served as the primers for a first-round RT-PCR of the TCR CDR3. TCRdb redid the calling of the multiplex PCR reads with MiXCR, one entry per CDR3 protein. This sample has hundreds of thousands of distinct CDR3 sequences; just under 20% occur once, and the top ten carry 47%. This sample stems from a study of T cells in Graves' hyperthyroidism and ophthalmopathy. There are 13 residues in the CDR3. V lost 2 bases and J lost 10, with 12 bases in between. Germline loops: CDR1 GTSNPN, CDR2 SVGIG (reference sequence). Those patients with uncontrolled infection, other autoimmune disease, pregnancy or lactation were excluded.

Sequenced input: blood. The clonotype was recovered from a middle-aged man with Graves' ophthalmopathy. J is TRBJ1-6 and V is TRBV30; D possibly corresponds to TRBD1 (6 bases). The CDR3 sequence is CAWSIQGNSPLHF. DNA for the CDR3: TGTGCCTGGAGTATACAGGGAAACTCACCCCTCCACTTT.